Shown below are 4 T cell receptor beta chains from a single sample sequenced in a study of Graves' ophthalmopathy and Graves' hyperthyroidism. As the template, RNA transcripts were used to amplify TCR beta CDR3 regions. The first-round RT-PCR employed HTBI primers together with the Qiagen OneStep RT-PCR kit. A multiplex PCR was then performed as the second round. Each CDR3 protein gets one entry after TCRdb re-called the multiplex PCR reads with MiXCR. The data hold about 640,000 distinct CDR3 sequences, with roughly 39% observed a single time. Sequences were obtained from peripheral blood. These receptors all stem from an adult man with Graves' ophthalmopathy.

This clonotype turned up a few times. The chain combines TRBV15 with TRBJ2-3; possibly TRBD2 for D (5 bases). The V and J ends lost 1 base and 2 bases respectively, with 13 bases between them. Germline V gene sequence: CDR1 LNHNV, CDR2 YYDKDF (reference sequence). This CDR3 is built from 16 residues. CDR3 sequence reads: CATSRGFVRDTDTQYF. As DNA, the CDR3 is TGTGCCACCAGCAGAGGCTTCGTCCGGGACACAGATACGCAGTATTTT.

This clonotype was detected once. The chain has TRBV19 and TRBJ1-2, with 8 bases identical to TRBD1. Germline assignment: CDR1 LNHDA and CDR2 SQIVND (reference sequence). V was clipped by 4 bases and J by 4 bases; unmatched bases: 5. The CDR3 runs 14 residues. This CDR3 is CASSTAGQAYGYTF. In DNA, the CDR3 is TGTGCCAGTAGTACAGCGGGACAGGCCTATGGCTACACCTTC.

A single count supports this clonotype. The chain combines TRBV10-3 with TRBJ1-2, with D perhaps TRBD1 (5 bases). Looked up from germline, CDR1 is ENHRY and CDR2 is SYGVKD. V was clipped by 10 bases and J by 2 bases, with 14 bases between them. This CDR3 comprises 13 residues. DNA for the CDR3: TGTGCCAGCAGGGAAGGGTCCAACTATGGCTACACCTTC. This sequence encodes CASREGSNYGYTF.

This chain connects TRBV7-3 to TRBJ2-5; TRBD2 aligns across 7 bases. CDR1 and CDR2 (germline): SGHTA, FQGTGA. Trimming at V came to 1 base and at J to 0 bases, leaving 5 bases not matched to a gene. CDR3 size: 16 residues. The CDR3 reads CASSLRSGANQETQYF. The CDR3 DNA reads as TGTGCCAGCAGCTTAAGGAGCGGGGCTAACCAAGAGACCCAGTACTTC.